This TCR beta chain originates from a study of cytomegalovirus exposure and HLA in healthy donors. The germline CDR1 and CDR2 sequences are MDHEN and SYDVKM. The V and J ends lost 2 bases and 2 bases, in that order; junction bases with no gene match: 3. The CDR3 is 15 amino acids. Study observations and caveats: The majority of TCR sequences were rare, yet some public TCRs appeared in many donors.

Assay used: immunoSEQ multiplex PCR; TCRdb lists only in-frame clones, some missing. This sample has 200,000 to 250,000 clones, with around nine tenths found just once. As concerns this clone: Its target is not known.

The clonotype was recovered from a woman aged 18 to 35 in good health and CMV-seronegative. The specimen was PBMCs. The J gene is TRBJ2-1, the V gene TRBV28; 7 positions agree with TRBD2. The CDR3, as DNA: TGTGCCAGCAGTTTAGCGGGAGAAACCTACAATGAGCAGTTCTTC. Its protein product is CASSLAGETYNEQFF.